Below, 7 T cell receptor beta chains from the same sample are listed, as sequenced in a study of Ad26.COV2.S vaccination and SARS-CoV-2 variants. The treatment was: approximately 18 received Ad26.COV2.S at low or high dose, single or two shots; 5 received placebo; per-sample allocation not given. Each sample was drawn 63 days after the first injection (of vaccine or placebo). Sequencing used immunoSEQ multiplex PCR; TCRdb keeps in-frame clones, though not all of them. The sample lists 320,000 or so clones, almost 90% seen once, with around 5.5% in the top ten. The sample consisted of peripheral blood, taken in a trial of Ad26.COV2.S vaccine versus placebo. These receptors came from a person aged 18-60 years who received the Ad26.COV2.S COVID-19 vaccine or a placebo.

CDR3 loop: CASSIHAELNEKLFF. DNA for the CDR3: TGTGCCAGTAGTATACACGCCGAGCTAAATGAAAAACTGTTTTTT. The chain employs TRBV19 and TRBJ1-4, with no clear D. The CDR3 contains 15 residues. The V gene lost 2 bases and the J gene lost 5 bases, with 12 bases spanning the gap. Germline V gene lookup returns CDR1 LNHDA and CDR2 SQIVND (reference sequence).

Here the CDR3 reads CASSKTGLITMDRGVSPLHF. CDR3 coding DNA: TGTGCCAGCAGCAAAACCGGACTCATAACCATGGACAGGGGGGTCTCACCCCTCCACTTT. The chain joins TRBV27 to TRBJ1-6, with 10 bases aligning to TRBD1. The V gene end was trimmed by 6 bases and the J gene end by 10 bases; junction bases not matched to a gene: 24. CDR1 is MNHEY and CDR2 is SMNVEV in the germline V gene (reference sequence). The CDR3 has 20 amino acids.

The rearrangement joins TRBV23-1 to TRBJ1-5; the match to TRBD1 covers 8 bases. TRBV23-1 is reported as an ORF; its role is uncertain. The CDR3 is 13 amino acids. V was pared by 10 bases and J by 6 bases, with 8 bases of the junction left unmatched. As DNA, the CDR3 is TGCGCCATCCCCCAGGGGGCGGTTCAGCCCCAGCATTTT. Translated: CAIPQGAVQPQHF.

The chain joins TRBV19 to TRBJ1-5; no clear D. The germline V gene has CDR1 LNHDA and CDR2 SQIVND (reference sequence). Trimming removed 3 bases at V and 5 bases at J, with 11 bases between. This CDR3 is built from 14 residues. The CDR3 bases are TGTGCCAGTAGTATTCTCCCGGGATATCAGCCCCAGCATTTT. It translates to CASSILPGYQPQHF.

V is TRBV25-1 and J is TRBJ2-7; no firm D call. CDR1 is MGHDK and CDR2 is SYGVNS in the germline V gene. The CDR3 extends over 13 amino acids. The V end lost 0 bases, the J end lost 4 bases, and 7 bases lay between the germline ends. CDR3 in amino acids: CASSEYMVYEQYV. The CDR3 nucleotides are TGTGCCAGCAGTGAATATATGGTATACGAGCAGTACGTC.

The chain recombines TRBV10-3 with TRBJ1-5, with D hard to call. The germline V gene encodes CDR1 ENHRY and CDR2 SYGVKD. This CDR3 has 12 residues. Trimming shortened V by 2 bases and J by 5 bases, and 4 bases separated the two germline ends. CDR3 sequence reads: CAISEADQPQHF. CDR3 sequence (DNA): TGTGCCATCAGTGAGGCGGATCAGCCCCAGCATTTT.

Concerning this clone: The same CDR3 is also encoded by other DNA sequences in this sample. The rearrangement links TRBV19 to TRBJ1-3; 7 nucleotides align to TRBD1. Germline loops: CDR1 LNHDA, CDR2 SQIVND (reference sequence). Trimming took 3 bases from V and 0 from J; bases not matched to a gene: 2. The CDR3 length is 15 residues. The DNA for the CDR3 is TGTGCCAGTAGTATGGACAGGAGCTCTGGAAACACCATATATTTT. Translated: CASSMDRSSGNTIYF.